A single sample gave rise to the 14 T cell receptor beta chains below, sequenced in a study of blood T cell repertoires in COVID-19. Sequencing used immunoSEQ multiplex PCR; TCRdb keeps in-frame clones, though not all of them. The sample has tens of thousands of clones; roughly 82% are singletons. Material for sequencing was peripheral blood. The receptors stem from a woman aged 55-69 years with acute or convalescent COVID-19.

The V gene is TRBV12-3 or TRBV12-4, the J gene TRBJ1-1; possible D gene TRBD1, 5 bases. Trimming took off 5 bases at V and 0 bases at J, with 7 bases between the two ends. The CDR3 loop spans 13 amino acids. CDR3 nucleotides: TGTGCCAGCAGTGGGGGGTTGAACACTGAAGCTTTCTTT. Translated: CASSGGLNTEAFF.

J is TRBJ2-3 and V is TRBV19, with TRBD1 as a possible D gene (5 bases). From germline, CDR1 is LNHDA and CDR2 SQIVND (reference sequence). This CDR3 region has 15 residues. V lost 5 bases to trimming and J lost 3 bases, with 15 bases between them. The chain's CDR3 is CASSPSPGWTDTQYF. In DNA form, the CDR3 reads TGTGCCAGTAGTCCCTCTCCAGGGTGGACAGATACGCAGTATTTT.

The V gene is TRBV7-6, the J gene TRBJ1-1, with a weak D call TRBD1 (6 bases). This CDR3 is built from 13 residues. Germline V gene lookup returns CDR1 SGHVS and CDR2 FNYEAQ. V lost 3 bases, J lost 6 bases, and 11 bases lay in between. CDR3 DNA sequence: TGTGCCAGCAGCTTGGGGGGGCGGGCTGAAGCTTTCTTT. Its translation is CASSLGGRAEAFF.

There are a few counts of this clone. The chain combines TRBV5-4 with TRBJ1-2, with 7 bases lining up with TRBD1. Germline CDR1 and CDR2: SGHNT and YYREEE (reference sequence). Trimming at V came to 4 bases and at J to 4 bases, leaving 4 bases not matched to a gene. The CDR3 consists of 13 residues. This chain's CDR3 is CASSPNRGYGYTF. The CDR3 DNA reads TGTGCCAGCAGCCCTAACAGGGGCTATGGCTACACCTTC. The full variable domain, rest sourced from reference TRBV5-4 and TRBJ1-2, is ETGVTQSPTHLIKTRGQQVTLRCSSQSGHNTVSWYQQALGQGPQFIFQYYREEENGRGNFPPRFSGLQFPNYSSELNVNALELDDSALYLCASSPNRGYGYTFGSGTRLTVV.

The chain links TRBV9 to TRBJ2-3; D uncertain. The V end was cut by 1 base, the J end by 0 bases, with 3 bases between. This CDR3 contains 13 residues. Germline CDR1 and CDR2: SGDLS and YYNGEE. The CDR3 coding sequence is TGTGCCAGCAGCGTAACAAGCACAGATACGCAGTATTTT. Protein sequence: CASSVTSTDTQYF.

The chain carries TRBV20-1 and TRBJ2-3, with 9 bases fitting TRBD1. This CDR3 has 14 amino acids. Germline CDR1 reads DFQATT; CDR2 reads SNEGSKA (reference sequence). V gave up 6 bases and J gave up 3 bases; unmatched junction bases: 7. The CDR3 region has the DNA TGCAGTGCAAGTGGGGACAGGGATACAGATACGCAGTATTTT. Residues: CSASGDRDTDTQYF.

The rearrangement links TRBV11-2 to TRBJ1-1; D not resolved. In germline, CDR1 is SGHAT, CDR2 FQNNGV. The CDR3 has 14 residues. V was cut by 2 bases and J by 5 bases, with 12 bases left in between. The CDR3, as DNA: TGTGCCAGCAGCTTAAGAAGGTCGGGGACTGAAGCTTTCTTT. Protein: CASSLRRSGTEAFF.

The CDR3 region has the DNA TGCGCCAGCAAACGGGCGAACACCGGGGAGCTGTTTTTT. It translates to CASKRANTGELFF. The rearrangement uses TRBV10-1 and TRBJ2-2; no clear D gene. Trimming pared 7 bases from V and 0 bases from J, leaving 6 bases between. In germline, CDR1 is WNHNN, CDR2 SYGVQD (reference sequence). The CDR3 covers 13 residues.

V usage is TRBV27 and J usage is TRBJ2-6; TRBD1 is a possible D gene (6 bases). V shed 8 bases and J shed 0 bases, with 14 bases lying between them. The CDR3 is 16 amino acids. CDR1 MNHEY and CDR2 SMNVEV come from the germline V gene (reference sequence). The CDR3 protein is CASGIQGSSGANVLTF. For the CDR3, the DNA is TGTGCCAGCGGAATACAGGGTTCCTCTGGGGCCAACGTCCTGACTTTC.

The rearrangement joins TRBV4-1 to TRBJ2-5, with D uncertain. V lost 0 bases, J lost 0 bases, and 11 bases lay in between. Per germline, CDR1 MGHRA and CDR2 YSYEKL. This CDR3 has 16 amino acids. The CDR3 DNA reads TGCGCCAGCAGCCAAGAGGTTGGCATCAACCAAGAGACCCAGTACTTC. Protein: CASSQEVGINQETQYF.

This clone was observed once. The chain recombines TRBV30 with TRBJ1-2, with D possibly TRBD1 on 6 matching bases. CDR1 is GTSNPN, CDR2 SVGIG, per germline (reference sequence). Trimming took off 6 bases at V and 2 bases at J, with 22 bases between the two ends. This CDR3 has 16 residues. The CDR3 coding sequence is TGTGCCTGCTATGACAGGAGGTGGTTTTCCAACTATGGCTACACCTTC. Its translation is CACYDRRWFSNYGYTF.

The chain combines TRBV24-1 with TRBJ2-1; 10 nucleotides match TRBD1. The junction had 5 bases not matched to a gene; V was cut back by 3 bases and J by 7 bases. The germline V gene has CDR1 KGHDR and CDR2 SFDVKD. The CDR3 sequence is 15 residues long. This chain's CDR3 is CATSDAGQGSNEQFF. CDR3 sequence (DNA): TGTGCCACCAGTGATGCGGGACAGGGGAGTAATGAGCAGTTCTTC.

The chain joins TRBV27 to TRBJ1-1; D remains ambiguous. This CDR3 is 15 amino acids long. Germline assignment: CDR1 MNHEY and CDR2 SMNVEV (reference sequence). The V and J ends lost 5 bases and 1 base respectively, with 14 bases between them. For the CDR3, the DNA is TGTGCCAGCAGTCCCACTCGGGTAAGGAACACTGAAGCTTTCTTT. Translation: CASSPTRVRNTEAFF.

The chain has TRBV18 and TRBJ1-1; 9 nucleotides line up with TRBD1. CDR3 length equals 12 residues. Looked up from germline, CDR1 is KGHSH and CDR2 is LQKENI. J gave up 8 bases and V 6 bases, and 4 bases lay outside the gene matches. The CDR3: CASSLGQGEAFF. Here the CDR3 DNA reads TGTGCCAGCTCCCTAGGACAGGGGGAAGCTTTCTTT. The full variable domain, rest sourced from reference TRBV18 and TRBJ1-1, is NAGVMQNPRHLVRRRGQEARLRCSPMKGHSHVYWYRQLPEEGLKFMVYLQKENIIDESGMPKERFSAEFPKEGPSILRIQQVVRGDSAAYFCASSLGQGEAFFGQGTRLTVV.